This is a list of T cell receptor beta chains from one sample in a study of response to subunit inactivated influenza vaccine. One entry per CDR3 protein results from TCRdb running MiXCR on the RT-PCR reads. The sample comprises fewer than 600,000 distinct CDR3 sequences, less than 7.5% of which are singletons, and under 15% rests with the top ten. The material was PBMCs from blood, obtained 23 to 25 months after vaccination. These receptors were taken from a man aged 45 to 70 who received an inactivated influenza vaccine. Both conserved end residues are part of each CDR3. D genes are given only for firm matches. Size tells how often a clone was seen (once, few, many) or the class of an expanded clone, and some rows leave it out.

clone_size	j_call	v_call	d_call	cdr3_nt	cdr3_aa
NA	TRBJ2-5	TRBV14	NA	TGTGCCAGCAGCCAACATTCAGGGGCTCTAGGGGAGACCCAGTACTTC	CASSQHSGALGETQYF
few	TRBJ2-7	TRBV5-6	TRBD2	TGTGCCAGCAGCTTGCAAGCGGGGGGGCACAACGAGCAGTACTTC	CASSLQAGGHNEQYF
many	TRBJ2-1	TRBV20-1	NA	TGCAGTGCCGAGTCTGGCAGTGGGAGTTTGAATGAGCAGTTCTTC	CSAESGSGSLNEQFF
many	TRBJ1-1	TRBV10-2	NA	TGCGCCAGCAGTGTCAAGAGAAACACTGAAGCTTTCTTT	CASSVKRNTEAFF
NA	TRBJ2-3	TRBV20-1	TRBD2	TGCAGTGCTTTAGCGGGGGAGCCTGTCACAGATACGCAGTATTTT	CSALAGEPVTDTQYF
few	TRBJ2-7	TRBV5-1	NA	TGCGCCAGCAGCTTGGAACGGGGTTTCTACGAGCAGTACTTC	CASSLERGFYEQYF
NA	TRBJ2-2	TRBV5-1	NA	TGCGCCAGCAGCTTGGAACCCGGGGCGAACACCGGGGAGCTGTTTTTT	CASSLEPGANTGELFF
few	TRBJ2-7	TRBV6-2/TRBV6-3	NA	TGTGCCAGCAGTTACTCGAATTTCGGGACGGGTGCCTACGAGCAGTACTTC	CASSYSNFGTGAYEQYF
few	TRBJ1-5	TRBV20-1	TRBD1	TGCAGTGCCAGGGGGGGCAGGTCGGCACCAAATCAGCCCCAGCATTTT	CSARGGRSAPNQPQHF
few	TRBJ2-4	TRBV7-9	NA	TGTGCCAGCAGCCCTCCAACCAAAAACATTCAGTACTTC	CASSPPTKNIQYF
few	TRBJ2-5	TRBV29-1	NA	TGCAGCGTTGAACCAGGGCGTAGAGAGACCCAGTACTTC	CSVEPGRRETQYF
few	TRBJ2-5	TRBV7-2	TRBD2	TGTGCCAGCAGCTTAGCTATAGCGGGGGGTGAGACCCAGTACTTC	CASSLAIAGGETQYF
NA	TRBJ1-1	TRBV9	NA	TGTGCCAGCAGCGCGGTCCCGGCGAACACTGAAGCTTTCTTT	CASSAVPANTEAFF
few	TRBJ1-4	TRBV4-1	NA	TGCGCCAGCAGCCAAGTCGCGCAGGGGACTAATGAAAAACTGTTTTTT	CASSQVAQGTNEKLFF
few	TRBJ2-1	TRBV15	TRBD2	TGTGCCACCAGCAGAGAACTAGCGGGAGGGTCCTACAATGAGCAGTTCTTC	CATSRELAGGSYNEQFF
few	TRBJ1-5	TRBV29-1	TRBD1	TGCAGCGTTGAAGGGACAGGTAGGGAGCCCCAGCATTTT	CSVEGTGREPQHF
few	TRBJ2-2	TRBV4-3	NA	TGCGCCAGCAGCCAAGATATCTCCGGGAACACCGGGGAGCTGTTTTTT	CASSQDISGNTGELFF
NA	TRBJ2-3	TRBV12-3/TRBV12-4	NA	TGTGCCAGCAGTTTCACTGGGAAGGGGGGTACGCAGTATTTT	CASSFTGKGGTQYF
few	TRBJ2-5	TRBV24-1	NA	TGTGCCACCGGGCGGACCAACCAAGAGACCCAGTACTTC	CATGRTNQETQYF
few	TRBJ2-2	TRBV9	TRBD2	TGTGCCAGCAGCGCTTCTAGCGGGGACACCGGGGAGCTGTTTTTT	CASSASSGDTGELFF
NA	TRBJ2-2	TRBV4-1	NA	TGCGCCAGCAGCCGCCGGGACACCGGGGAGCTGTTTTTT	CASSRRDTGELFF
few	TRBJ1-6	TRBV5-1	NA	TGCGCCAGCAGCTTGGGACAAAAAGTGGGGAATTCACCCCTCCACTTT	CASSLGQKVGNSPLHF
few	TRBJ2-1	TRBV25-1	NA	TGTGCCAGCAGTGCAACCAGACAAAGCTCCTACAATGAGCAGTTCTTC	CASSATRQSSYNEQFF
few	TRBJ2-2	TRBV18	NA	TGTGCCAGCTCACCACAAACTCTGACCTTGAACACCGGGGAGCTGTTTTTT	CASSPQTLTLNTGELFF
many	TRBJ2-1	TRBV11-2	NA	TGTGCCAGCAGCTTAGATTTGATGAATGAGCAGTTCTTC	CASSLDLMNEQFF
few	TRBJ2-3	TRBV4-2	TRBD1	TGTGCCAGCAGCCAGCCCGGGACAGGGGGTCGCACAGATACGCAGTATTTT	CASSQPGTGGRTDTQYF
few	TRBJ2-5	TRBV11-2	TRBD2	TGTGCCAGCAGTTATAGACCGGGACTAGCGGGGGGGCGGATAGAGACCCAGTACTTC	CASSYRPGLAGGRIETQYF
NA	TRBJ1-1	TRBV6-1	TRBD1	TGTGCCAGCAGTCCCCGGGACAGGGTGAACACTGAAGCTTTCTTT	CASSPRDRVNTEAFF
many	TRBJ1-1	TRBV20-1	NA	TGCAGTGCTAGACTGGGACACTTGAACACTGAAGCTTTCTTT	CSARLGHLNTEAFF
NA	TRBJ1-4	TRBV7-2	NA	TGTGCCAGCAGCTTCGCCGGGATCGCTAATGAAAAACTGTTTTTT	CASSFAGIANEKLFF
NA	TRBJ2-3	TRBV28	NA	TGTGCCAGCAGGCGGGACACTAGGATGACAGATACGCAGTATTTT	CASRRDTRMTDTQYF
many	TRBJ1-2	TRBV20-1	NA	TGCAGTGCCCCGAAGAAGGCTAACTATGGCTACACCTTC	CSAPKKANYGYTF
NA	TRBJ2-1	TRBV30	NA	TGTGCCTGGAGTGTGGTGGCAGGCGGTGAGCAGTTCTTC	CAWSVVAGGEQFF
NA	TRBJ2-2	TRBV6-5	NA	TGTGCCAGCAGTTACCCCGGTACCGGGGAGCTGTTTTTT	CASSYPGTGELFF
many	TRBJ2-7	TRBV20-1	NA	TGCAGTGCCCAAATGGGGGTGGACGCCGAGCAGTACTTC	CSAQMGVDAEQYF
many	TRBJ2-5	TRBV15	NA	TGTGCCACCAGCAGAGATCGAGAGACCCAGTACTTC	CATSRDRETQYF
few	TRBJ1-1	TRBV29-1	NA	TGCAGCACCGGGATTAACACTGAAGCTTTCTTT	CSTGINTEAFF
few	TRBJ2-1	TRBV29-1	NA	TGCAGCGTTGAGGGTTTGGGGGCGACCTACAATGAGCAGTTCTTC	CSVEGLGATYNEQFF
NA	TRBJ1-1	TRBV5-1	NA	TGCGCCAGCAGCTTGACAGTGGTTGGTACTGAAGCTTTCTTT	CASSLTVVGTEAFF
NA	TRBJ2-3	TRBV7-9	NA	TGTGCCAGCAGCTTAGTGGCAGGGACAAATACGCAGTATTTT	CASSLVAGTNTQYF
few	TRBJ2-5	TRBV27	NA	TGTGCCAGCAGTACCGGGAGAATGAGAGGAGAGACCCAGTACTTC	CASSTGRMRGETQYF
few	TRBJ2-7	TRBV19	NA	TGTGCCAGTAGTATCCAGGGACCGGCCTACGAGCAGTACTTC	CASSIQGPAYEQYF
NA	TRBJ1-2	TRBV28	NA	TGTGCCAGCAGTTTCCTAGGGGCGAGAGAATCCTATGGCTACACCTTC	CASSFLGARESYGYTF
NA	TRBJ2-5	TRBV11-2	TRBD1	TGTGCCAGCAGCTCTAGACAGGGGGATAGGGAGACCCAGTACTTC	CASSSRQGDRETQYF
many	TRBJ2-2	TRBV7-2	NA	TGTGCCAGCAGCTTAAAGGCGAACACCGGGGAGCTGTTTTTT	CASSLKANTGELFF
NA	TRBJ2-1	TRBV6-1	NA	TGTGCCAGCAGTGAAAGCAGGACCGGGCAGTTCTTC	CASSESRTGQFF
few	TRBJ2-2	TRBV9	NA	TGTGCCAGCAGCCTCGGACGCGCGAACACCGGGGAGCTGTTTTTT	CASSLGRANTGELFF
many	TRBJ2-1	TRBV29-1	TRBD1	TGCAGCGTTGAAGGTCGACAGGGCGTCAATGAGCAGTTCTTC	CSVEGRQGVNEQFF
few	TRBJ2-7	TRBV4-2	TRBD2	TGTGCCAGCAGCCAATCCCGATCGGGGGGGGTCGCCTACGAGCAGTACTTC	CASSQSRSGGVAYEQYF
few	TRBJ2-5	TRBV4-3	NA	TGCGCCAGCAGCCAAGATTCAACAAGGGCAGAGACCCAGTACTTC	CASSQDSTRAETQYF
many	TRBJ2-1	TRBV20-1	NA	TGCAGTGCTAGGGGGGTCAATGAGCAGTTCTTC	CSARGVNEQFF
NA	TRBJ2-2	TRBV25-1	NA	TGTGCCAGCAGTGAATATGAGGCCGGGGAGCTGTTTTTT	CASSEYEAGELFF